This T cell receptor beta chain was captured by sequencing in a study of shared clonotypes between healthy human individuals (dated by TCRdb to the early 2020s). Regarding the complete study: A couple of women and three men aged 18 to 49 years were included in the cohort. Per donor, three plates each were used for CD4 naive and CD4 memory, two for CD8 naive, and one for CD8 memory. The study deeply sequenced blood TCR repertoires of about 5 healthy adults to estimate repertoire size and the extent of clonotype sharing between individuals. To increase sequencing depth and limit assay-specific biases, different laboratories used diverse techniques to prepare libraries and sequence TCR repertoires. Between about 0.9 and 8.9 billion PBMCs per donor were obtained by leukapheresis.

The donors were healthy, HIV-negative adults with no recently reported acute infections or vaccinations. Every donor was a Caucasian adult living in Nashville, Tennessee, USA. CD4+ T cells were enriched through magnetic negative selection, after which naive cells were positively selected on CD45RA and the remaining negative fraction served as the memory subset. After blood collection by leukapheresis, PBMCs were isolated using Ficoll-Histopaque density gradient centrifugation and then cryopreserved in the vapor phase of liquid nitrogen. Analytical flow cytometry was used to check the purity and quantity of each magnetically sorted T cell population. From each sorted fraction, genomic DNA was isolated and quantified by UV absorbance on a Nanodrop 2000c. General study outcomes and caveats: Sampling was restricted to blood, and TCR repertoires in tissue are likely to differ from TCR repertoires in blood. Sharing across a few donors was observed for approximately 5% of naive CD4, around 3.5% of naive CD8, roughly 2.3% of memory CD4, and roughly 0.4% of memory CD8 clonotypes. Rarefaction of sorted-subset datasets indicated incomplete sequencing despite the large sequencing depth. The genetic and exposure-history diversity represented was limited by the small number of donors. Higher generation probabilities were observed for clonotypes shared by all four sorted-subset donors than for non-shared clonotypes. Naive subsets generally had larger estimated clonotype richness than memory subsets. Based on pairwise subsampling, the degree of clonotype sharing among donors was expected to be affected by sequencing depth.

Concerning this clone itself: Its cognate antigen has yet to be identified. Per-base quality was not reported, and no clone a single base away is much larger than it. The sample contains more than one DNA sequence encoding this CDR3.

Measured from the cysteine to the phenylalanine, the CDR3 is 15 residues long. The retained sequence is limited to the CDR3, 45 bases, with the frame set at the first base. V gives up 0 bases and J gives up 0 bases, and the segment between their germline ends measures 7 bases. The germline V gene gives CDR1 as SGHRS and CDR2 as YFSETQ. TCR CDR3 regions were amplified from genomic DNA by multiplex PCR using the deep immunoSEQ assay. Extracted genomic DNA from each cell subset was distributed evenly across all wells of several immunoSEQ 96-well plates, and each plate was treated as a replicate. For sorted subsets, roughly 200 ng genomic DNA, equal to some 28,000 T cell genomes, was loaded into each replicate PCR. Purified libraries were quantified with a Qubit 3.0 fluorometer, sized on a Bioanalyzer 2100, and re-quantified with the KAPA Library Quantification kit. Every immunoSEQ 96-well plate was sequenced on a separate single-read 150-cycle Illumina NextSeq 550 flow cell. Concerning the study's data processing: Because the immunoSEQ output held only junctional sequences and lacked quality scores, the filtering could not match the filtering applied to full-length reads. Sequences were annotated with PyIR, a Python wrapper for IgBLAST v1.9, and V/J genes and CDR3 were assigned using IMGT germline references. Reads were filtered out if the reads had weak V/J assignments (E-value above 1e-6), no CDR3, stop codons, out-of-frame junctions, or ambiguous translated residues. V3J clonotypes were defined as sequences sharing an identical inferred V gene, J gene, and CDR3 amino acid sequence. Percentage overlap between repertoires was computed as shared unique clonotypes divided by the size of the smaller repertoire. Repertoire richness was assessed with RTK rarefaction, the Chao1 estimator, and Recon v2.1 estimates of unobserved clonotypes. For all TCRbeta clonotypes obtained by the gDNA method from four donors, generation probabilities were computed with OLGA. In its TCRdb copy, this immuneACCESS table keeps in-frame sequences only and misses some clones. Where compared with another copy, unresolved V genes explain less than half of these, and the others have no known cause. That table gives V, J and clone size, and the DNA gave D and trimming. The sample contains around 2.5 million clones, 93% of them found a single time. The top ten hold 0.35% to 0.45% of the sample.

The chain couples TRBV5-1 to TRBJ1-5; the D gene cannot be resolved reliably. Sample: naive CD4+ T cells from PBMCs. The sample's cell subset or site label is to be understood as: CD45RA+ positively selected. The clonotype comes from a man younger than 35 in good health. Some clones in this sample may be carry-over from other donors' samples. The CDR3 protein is CASSLEGGSNQPQHF. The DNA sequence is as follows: TGCGCCAGCAGCTTGGAGGGCGGTAGCAATCAGCCCCAGCATTTT.